This TCR beta chain emerged from a study of shared T cell receptors in the human thymus. TCRdb keeps only in-frame clones here, not all; method: immunoSEQ multiplex PCR. The table records fewer than 700,000 clones, around 87% of them present only once. The CDR3 is 16 amino acids. Losses at the gene ends were 5 bases for V and 2 bases for J; bases not matched to a gene: 9. CDR1 is SGHTA and CDR2 is FQGNSA in the germline V gene. These same records also appear under a second study, on human thymus T cells. That study reports: The study used thymus tissue resected during corrective heart surgery. There appeared to be biased usage of V and J genes in thymic and blood repertoires. The related literature has documented a marked overlap of thymic repertoires among unrelated individuals.

The V call is TRBV7-2, the J call TRBJ2-3; 8 bases map to TRBD2. The sample taken for sequencing was thymocytes. The receptor's source is a boy in the first two years of life with a congenital heart defect. The CDR3 here is CASSPREGEITDTQYF. The CDR3, as DNA: TGTGCCAGCAGCCCCCGGGAGGGAGAAATCACAGATACGCAGTATTTT.